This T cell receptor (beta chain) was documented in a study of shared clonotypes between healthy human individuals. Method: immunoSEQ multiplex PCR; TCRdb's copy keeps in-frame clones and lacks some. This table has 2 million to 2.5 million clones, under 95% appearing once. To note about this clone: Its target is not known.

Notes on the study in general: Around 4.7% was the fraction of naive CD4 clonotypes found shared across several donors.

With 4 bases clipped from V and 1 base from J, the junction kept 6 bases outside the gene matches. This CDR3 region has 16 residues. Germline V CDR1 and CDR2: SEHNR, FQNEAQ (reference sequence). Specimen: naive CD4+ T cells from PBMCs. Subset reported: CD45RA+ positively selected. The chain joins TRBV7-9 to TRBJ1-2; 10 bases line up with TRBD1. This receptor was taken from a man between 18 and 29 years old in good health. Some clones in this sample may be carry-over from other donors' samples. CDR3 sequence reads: CASSSGQGLGNYGYTF. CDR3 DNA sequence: TGTGCCAGCAGCTCGGGACAGGGGCTAGGTAACTATGGCTACACCTTC.